A single sample is the source of the 8 T cell receptor beta chains below, sequenced in a study of CD8 T cells in Susac syndrome. An input of roughly 0.45 to 1 ug of RNA was subjected to reverse transcription using random hexamers. MiXCR, run by TCRdb on the immunoSEQ multiplex PCR reads, gives a single entry per CDR3 protein. The profile shows approximately 70,000 distinct CDR3 sequences, over 90% of them singletons. The sample consisted of CD8+ T cells from PBMCs. These receptors all come from a human donor in good health.

The V gene is TRBV19, the J gene TRBJ1-1; tentatively, D is TRBD1 (6 bases). V was cut by 6 bases and J by 5 bases, with 13 bases left in between. There are 13 residues in the CDR3. Germline V gene lookup returns CDR1 LNHDA and CDR2 SQIVND (reference sequence). CDR3 loop: CASRAGAGTEAFF. The CDR3, as DNA: TGTGCCAGTAGAGCAGGGGCGGGTACTGAAGCTTTCTTT.

The chain combines TRBV7-9 with TRBJ2-5, with 8 positions matching TRBD1. Germline V gives CDR1 SEHNR, CDR2 FQNEAQ (reference sequence). The V segment lost 2 bases and the J segment 2 bases; nucleotides outside the gene matches: 10. This CDR3 spans 17 amino acids. The CDR3 loop reads CASSLTPGGLTQETQYF. CDR3 nucleotide sequence: TGTGCCAGCAGCTTAACACCAGGGGGCTTGACACAAGAGACCCAGTACTTC. Filled out from reference TRBV7-9 and TRBJ2-5, the complete variable domain reads DTGVSQNPRHKITKRGQNVTFRCDPISEHNRLYWYRQTLGQGPEFLTYFQNEAQLEKSRLLSDRFSAERPKGSFSTLEIQRTEQGDSAMYLCASSLTPGGLTQETQYFGPGTRLLVL.

The rearrangement joins TRBV28 to TRBJ2-6, with D uncertain. The V end was cut by 4 bases, the J end by 1 base, with 11 bases between. This CDR3 has 16 residues. CDR1 and CDR2 from the germline V gene are MDHEN and SYDVKM. The CDR3 loop reads CASSSTRQSGANVLTF. CDR3 DNA: TGTGCCAGCAGTTCCACAAGGCAATCTGGGGCCAACGTCCTGACTTTC.

The J gene is TRBJ2-7, the V gene TRBV5-4, with a weak D call TRBD2 (6 bases). CDR3 length equals 13 residues. Between the trimmed V and J ends, which lost 4 bases and 0 bases, there was a span of 8 bases. Germline CDR1 is SGHNT and CDR2 is YYREEE (reference sequence). The CDR3 bases are TGTGCCAGCAGCCAGGGAGGCTCCTACGAGCAGTACGTC. It specifies CASSQGGSYEQYV.

V is TRBV27 and J is TRBJ2-3; no clear D gene. Germline V gives CDR1 MNHEY, CDR2 SMNVEV (reference sequence). The V and J ends lost 6 bases and 6 bases respectively, with 19 bases between them. The CDR3 extends over 15 amino acids. The CDR3 loop reads CASSLHSPIGDTQYF. For the CDR3, the DNA is TGTGCCAGCAGCCTCCACTCACCAATTGGGGATACGCAGTATTTT.

This chain uses TRBV9 with TRBJ2-3; the D is unclear. Germline loops: CDR1 SGDLS, CDR2 YYNGEE. This CDR3 is built from 12 residues. The V gene lost 4 bases and the J gene lost 1 base, with 4 bases spanning the gap. This chain's CDR3 is CASSMRTDTQYF. The CDR3 DNA sequence: TGTGCCAGCAGCATGCGCACAGATACGCAGTATTTT.

The CDR3 nucleotides read TGTGCCAGCAGCTCAGGCAGGACCTACTACGAGCAGTACTTC. This codes for CASSSGRTYYEQYF. The chain joins TRBV5-6 to TRBJ2-7; no clear D. Germline V gene data show CDR1 as SGHDT and CDR2 as YYEEEE. V lost 3 bases and J 3 bases, leaving 13 bases between the germline ends. The CDR3 is 14 residues long.

The chain employs TRBV30 and TRBJ1-4; D gene uncertain. The V gene lost 4 bases and the J gene lost 0 bases, with 6 bases spanning the gap. CDR3 size: 13 residues. CDR1 is GTSNPN, CDR2 SVGIG, per germline (reference sequence). CDR3 DNA sequence: TGTGCCTGGACAGGTCCAACTAATGAAAAACTGTTTTTT. Protein sequence: CAWTGPTNEKLFF.